Sequencing of this TCR beta chain was carried out in a study of T cell responses to AZD1222 COVID-19 vaccine. Overall study results and limits: Breadth and depth of Spike-specific TCRs rose after two AZD1222 doses. A mostly white British donor set with more females was recruited, and clonal diversity was possibly underestimated.

This clone occurred once. Its specificity is not known. CDR1 and CDR2 from the germline V gene are SEHNR and FQNEAQ (reference sequence). Trimming took off 1 base at V and 13 bases at J, with 16 bases between the two ends. This CDR3 comprises 13 residues. Produced via immunoSEQ multiplex PCR; TCRdb's table is partial and in-frame only. Altogether under 150,000 clones are present, about nine tenths being singletons, with the ten largest covering approximately 1%. The clonotype originates from an adult in good health. The sequenced sample was peripheral blood, obtained on day 0 of AZD1222 vaccination. The chain is built from TRBV7-9 and TRBJ1-1, with D unclear. CDR3: CASSLEGHDVGFF. CDR3 coding DNA: TGTGCCAGCAGCTTAGAGGGCCACGACGTAGGTTTCTTT.